The sequence of this T cell receptor beta chain was determined in a study of cytomegalovirus exposure and HLA in healthy donors. Study-wide background: There were 75 million to 95 million unique TCRs (from HLA-typed donors) in an early data release.

As for this clone: Its antigen is undetermined.

Study-wide results and caveats: Versus the approximately 700-donor mean, an Asian-associated ancestry cluster reportedly showed fewer N-insertions in a later analysis. Indistinguishable V segments such as TRBV6-2 and TRBV6-3 were excluded.

This CDR3 region has 15 residues. The junction had 9 bases not matched to a gene; V was cut back by 4 bases and J by 4 bases. Germline assignment: CDR1 MDHEN and CDR2 SYDVKM. The PCR had 60 Vbeta and 13 Jbeta primers. TCRdb keeps only in-frame clones here, not all; method: immunoSEQ multiplex PCR. This sample has 120,000 or so clones, with around 81% found just once. The gene calls are TRBV28 and TRBJ2-7; 8 bases are a match to TRBD2. The sequence was collected from a woman in her forties in good health and CMV-seronegative. Sequencing used PBMCs. As DNA, the CDR3 is TGTGCCAGCAGTTCCCGGACTAGCCCGGGGTACGAGCAGTACTTC. It yields the protein CASSSRTSPGYEQYF.